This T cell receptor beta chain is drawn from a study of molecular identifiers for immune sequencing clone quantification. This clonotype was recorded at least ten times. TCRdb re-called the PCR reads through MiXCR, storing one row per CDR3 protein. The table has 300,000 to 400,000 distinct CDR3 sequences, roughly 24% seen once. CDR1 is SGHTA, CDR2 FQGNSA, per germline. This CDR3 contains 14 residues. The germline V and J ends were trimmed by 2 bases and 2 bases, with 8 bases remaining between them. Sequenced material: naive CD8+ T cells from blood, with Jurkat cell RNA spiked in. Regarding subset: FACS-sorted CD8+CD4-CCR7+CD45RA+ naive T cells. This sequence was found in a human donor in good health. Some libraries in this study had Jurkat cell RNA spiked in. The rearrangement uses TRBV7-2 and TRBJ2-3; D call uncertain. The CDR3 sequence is CASSLFLLTDTQYF. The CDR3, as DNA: TGTGCCAGCAGCTTATTTCTGCTCACAGATACGCAGTATTTT.